What follows is one TCR beta chain and its context. What it binds is not known. This record belongs to a study of CD8 T cells in ankylosing spondylitis. Findings and caveats of the study: Reportedly, disease-linked clones are significantly enriched in ankylosing spondylitis patients' matched synovial fluid. Before this, some motif variants had been reported in reactive arthritis synovial fluid and blood. Seven to nine highly homologous variants formed a TCR beta motif that appeared characteristic of ankylosing spondylitis blood.

After removal of 6 bases from V and 7 bases from J, the junction contained 12 bases not matched to a gene. CDR3 length: 14 amino acids. For TCR beta, libraries came from quantitative 5'-RACE with molecular barcodes. TCRdb re-derived calls from the 5' RACE reads in MiXCR, one entry per CDR3 protein. The sample records a few hundred thousand distinct CDR3 sequences, less than 25% being singletons. The receptor was derived from a female donor with ankylosing spondylitis or in good health (not recorded which). This chain connects TRBV12-3 or TRBV12-4 to TRBJ2-7, with 7 bases fitting TRBD2. The sample taken for sequencing was blood, either unsorted or a sorted T cell fraction (not recorded which). CDR3 residues: CASSLTAGGREQYF. DNA for the CDR3: TGTGCCAGCAGCCTTACCGCCGGGGGGAGGGAGCAGTACTTC.